These T cell receptor beta chains were read from a single sample in a study of cytomegalovirus exposure and HLA in healthy donors. Assay: immunoSEQ multiplex PCR; the TCRdb copy retains only in-frame clones and omits some. The sample includes fewer than 200,000 clones, approximately 80% of them seen just once. Material for sequencing was PBMCs. These receptors all come from a woman aged 18-30 years in good health and CMV-seronegative. Both conserved end residues are part of each CDR3. Fields, in order: J gene, clone size, V gene, D gene, CDR3 DNA, CDR3 protein. A D gene is named only where the DNA matches it firmly. A row's size may be missing; if present it is once, few, many or a size class.

TRBJ1-1 once TRBV7-2 NA TGTGCCAGCAGCCAAACAGTAGTGGGGGGAGCTTTCTTT CASSQTVVGGAFF
TRBJ1-1 NA TRBV6-5 TRBD1 TGTGCCAGCTGTACGGGACAGGGCACCTACACTGAAGCTTTCTTT CASCTGQGTYTEAFF
TRBJ2-5 NA TRBV2 TRBD2 TGTGCCAGCAGTACAGGAGGCGGGGGTCAAGAGACCCAGTACTTC CASSTGGGGQETQYF
TRBJ2-6 NA TRBV5-4 TRBD2 TGTGCCAGCAGCTCGGGGACTAGCGCAACCTCTGGGGCCAACGTCCTGACTTTC CASSSGTSATSGANVLTF
TRBJ2-1 once TRBV7-9 NA TGTGCCAGCACTCGTCCGGGGGGCCCCGAGCAGTTCTTC CASTRPGGPEQFF
TRBJ1-1 NA TRBV5-1 TRBD1 TGCGCCAGCAGCTTACAGAATCAAACAGGGGGTGGCACTGAAGCTTTCTTT CASSLQNQTGGGTEAFF
TRBJ2-7 NA TRBV7-2 TRBD2 TGTGCCAGCAGCCTAAGCGGGAAGTACGAGCAGTACTTC CASSLSGKYEQYF
TRBJ2-5 NA TRBV6-4 NA TGTGCCAGCATTCCCCAATTACAGGACCCCCAAGAGACCCAGTACTTC CASIPQLQDPQETQYF
TRBJ2-1 NA TRBV29-1 TRBD2 TGCAGCGTCCCCGGGACTAGCGGGGGGGCCGATGAGCAGTTCTTC CSVPGTSGGADEQFF
TRBJ1-1 NA TRBV30 NA TGTGCCTGGAGTGAGGGTGGAGGTTCCACTGAAGCTTTCTTT CAWSEGGGSTEAFF
TRBJ1-4 NA TRBV11-2 TRBD1 TGTGCCAGCAGCCGACACGAGACAGGGGAGGGGGAAAAACTGTTTTTT CASSRHETGEGEKLFF
TRBJ1-2 NA TRBV6-1 TRBD1 TGTGCCAGCAGTGAAGTCGGGACAGGTTATGGCTACACCTTC CASSEVGTGYGYTF
TRBJ2-1 once TRBV7-9 TRBD2 TGTGCCAGCAGCTTAACCGGGACTAGCGGGAGGGCGAGGAATGAGCAGTTCTTC CASSLTGTSGRARNEQFF
TRBJ2-6 NA TRBV7-9 NA TGTGCCGGTAGCGGTCGGCGAGGGGCCAACGTCCTGACTTTC CAGSGRRGANVLTF
TRBJ2-7 NA TRBV5-4 TRBD2 TGTGCCAGCAGCCCCGTTCTAGCGGGAGGGCGTGGGGAGCAGTACTTC CASSPVLAGGRGEQYF
TRBJ2-1 NA TRBV13 NA TGTGCCAGCAGCTTAGACCCGGGACTCGGCGTCTATGAGCAGTTCTTC CASSLDPGLGVYEQFF
TRBJ2-7 NA TRBV2 TRBD2 TGTGCCAGCAGTGTTAGCGGGAACTACGAGCAGTACTTC CASSVSGNYEQYF
TRBJ2-1 NA TRBV7-8 TRBD2 TGTGCCAGCAGCCCTCTAGCGGGAGCTCCCAATGAGCAGTTCTTC CASSPLAGAPNEQFF
TRBJ2-7 once TRBV5-4 TRBD2 TGTGCCAGTTGTCTAGCGGGAGTTGGGGAGCAGTACTTC CASCLAGVGEQYF
TRBJ2-5 NA TRBV5-6 NA TGTGCCAGCAGCTTGGGACAGTGCCAAGAGACCCAGTACTTC CASSLGQCQETQYF
TRBJ2-2 few TRBV5-8 NA TGTGCCAGCAGCTTACCTCTTGGGAGAGGGTCCTACACCGGGGAGCTGTTTTTT CASSLPLGRGSYTGELFF
TRBJ2-1 once TRBV5-1 NA TGCGCCAGCAGCTTGGCGTCAGGCCGCTCCTACAATGAGCAGTTCTTC CASSLASGRSYNEQFF
TRBJ2-7 NA TRBV18 NA TGTGCCAGCTCACCAAACCCCCAGGCCTACGAGCAGTACTTC CASSPNPQAYEQYF
TRBJ2-5 NA TRBV18 NA TGTGCCAGCTCATCAGGCCAGAGGACAGATACTCCCCAAGAGACCCAGTACTTC CASSSGQRTDTPQETQYF
TRBJ2-5 NA TRBV7-9 TRBD2 TGTGCCAGCAGCTTATTCGGGAGGGCCGTAATACGAGAGACCCAGTACTTC CASSLFGRAVIRETQYF
TRBJ2-3 NA TRBV6-1 NA TGTGCCAGCACCTGGCAATGGAGCACAGATACGCAGTATTTT CASTWQWSTDTQYF
TRBJ2-7 NA TRBV6-5 NA TGTGCCAGCAGCTCCAGGGGTATTAGCTCCTACGAGCAGTACTTC CASSSRGISSYEQYF